These T cell receptor beta chains were read from a single sample in a study of beta chain features in type 1 diabetes. The data were produced by immunoSEQ multiplex PCR, yet TCRdb's version contains in-frame clones alone and is incomplete. The table includes 630,000 or so clones, over 12% detected once. Sequencing was done on a sample of naive CD4+ T cells from blood. The receptors shown here come from a man between 18 and 35 years old with type 1 diabetes. Both conserved end residues are part of each CDR3. A D gene is named only where the DNA matches it firmly. Clone size is shown for a subset of rows, as once, few, many or a class of expanded clone.

V	size	D	J	CDR3	DNA
TRBV20-1	once	NA	TRBJ2-3	CSARDFAVKYF	TGCAGTGCTAGAGATTTTGCTGTAAAGTATTTT
TRBV28	NA	TRBD1	TRBJ2-7	CASRDPTGTSYEQYF	TGTGCCAGCCGCGACCCGACAGGGACCTCCTACGAGCAGTACTTC
TRBV30	NA	NA	TRBJ2-5	CAWTKAQDQETQYF	TGTGCCTGGACCAAAGCCCAGGACCAAGAGACCCAGTACTTC
TRBV10-3	few	NA	TRBJ1-1	CAISESGTEAFF	TGTGCCATCAGTGAGTCGGGGACTGAAGCTTTCTTT
TRBV7-2	few	NA	TRBJ2-3	CASSLQAGTDTQYF	TGTGCCAGCAGCTTACAGGCCGGTACAGATACGCAGTATTTT
TRBV2	NA	NA	TRBJ2-7	CASSPEGEQYF	TGTGCCAGCAGTCCTGAGGGAGAGCAGTACTTC
TRBV6-5	NA	TRBD2	TRBJ2-4	CASSPLRGNIQYF	TGTGCCAGCAGTCCCCTGCGGGGGAACATTCAGTACTTC
TRBV5-1	NA	NA	TRBJ2-1	CASSLGSSSNLYNEQFF	TGCGCCAGCAGCTTGGGTAGCAGTAGTAATCTATACAATGAGCAGTTCTTC
TRBV2	few	NA	TRBJ2-2	CASRLNTGELFF	TGTGCCTCCCGCCTTAACACCGGGGAGCTGTTTTTT
TRBV5-1	few	TRBD1	TRBJ1-1	CASSKGQADEAFF	TGCGCCAGCAGCAAGGGACAGGCGGATGAAGCTTTCTTT
TRBV7-9	NA	TRBD1	TRBJ1-2	CASSSGQPYGYTF	TGTGCCAGCAGCTCGGGACAGCCCTATGGCTACACCTTC
TRBV30	NA	NA	TRBJ2-7	CAIGQYEQYF	TGTGCGATTGGACAGTACGAGCAGTACTTC
TRBV5-1	NA	NA	TRBJ2-7	CASSPRPGQLYEQYF	TGCGCCAGCAGCCCTCGACCGGGCCAGCTCTACGAGCAGTACTTC
TRBV9	NA	NA	TRBJ1-4	CASSVATGSTNEKLFF	TGTGCCAGCAGCGTAGCTACGGGATCAACTAATGAAAAACTGTTTTTT
TRBV30	few	TRBD2	TRBJ2-1	CAWSVPGGGPKDEQFF	TGTGCCTGGAGTGTCCCCGGCGGGGGGCCAAAGGATGAGCAGTTCTTC
TRBV18	NA	TRBD2	TRBJ2-7	CASSTLAGAFPYEQYF	TGTGCCAGCTCAACCCTAGCGGGGGCCTTCCCTTACGAGCAGTACTTC
TRBV30	NA	NA	TRBJ1-4	CAWSVPNEKLFF	TGTGCCTGGAGTGTACCGAATGAAAAACTGTTTTTT
TRBV4-2	few	NA	TRBJ2-2	CASSQDSWDGNTGELFF	TGTGCCAGCAGCCAAGATAGCTGGGACGGGAACACCGGGGAGCTGTTTTTT
TRBV2	few	NA	TRBJ2-3	CASSEAFRDGTQYF	TGTGCCAGCAGTGAAGCTTTCAGGGACGGTACGCAGTATTTT
TRBV6-6	NA	NA	TRBJ2-5	CASSYFRQETQYF	TGTGCCAGCAGTTACTTCCGTCAAGAGACCCAGTACTTC
TRBV7-2	few	NA	TRBJ2-3	CASSLEGRGTDTQYF	TGTGCCAGCAGCTTAGAGGGGCGGGGCACAGATACGCAGTATTTT
TRBV2	few	NA	TRBJ1-1	CASSEDPGQAFF	TGTGCCAGCAGTGAAGACCCAGGGCAAGCTTTCTTT
TRBV18	NA	TRBD1	TRBJ2-1	CASSPTTGGNEQFF	TGTGCCAGCTCACCAACTACAGGGGGCAATGAGCAGTTCTTC
TRBV2	many	NA	TRBJ2-3	CASGDTQYF	TGTGCCAGCGGGGATACGCAGTATTTT
TRBV4-3	few	NA	TRBJ2-5	CASSQAQGVRETQYF	TGCGCCAGCAGCCAAGCGCAGGGAGTCAGAGAGACCCAGTACTTC
TRBV2	NA	NA	TRBJ1-5	CASSSSVENQPQHF	TGTGCCAGCAGTTCATCGGTGGAGAATCAGCCCCAGCATTTT
TRBV29-1	NA	NA	TRBJ2-3	CSVEAPGGGGTDTQYF	TGCAGCGTTGAAGCTCCAGGGGGAGGGGGCACAGATACGCAGTATTTT
TRBV18	NA	NA	TRBJ2-5	CASSPAETQYF	TGTGCCAGCTCACCAGCGGAGACCCAGTACTTC
TRBV18	few	TRBD1	TRBJ1-1	CASSSLTRQGANLEAFF	TGTGCCAGCTCATCCCTGACTCGACAGGGGGCAAACCTTGAAGCTTTCTTT
TRBV7-2	NA	TRBD1	TRBJ2-1	CASSVGTGGQSISYNEQFF	TGTGCCAGCAGCGTCGGGACAGGGGGCCAGTCAATTTCCTACAATGAGCAGTTCTTC
TRBV27	few	TRBD1	TRBJ1-5	CASSWDREGNQPQHF	TGTGCCAGCAGTTGGGACAGGGAAGGCAATCAGCCCCAGCATTTT
TRBV6-1	NA	NA	TRBJ1-1	CASGQLNTEAFF	TGTGCCAGCGGACAGTTGAACACTGAAGCTTTCTTT
TRBV30	few	TRBD1	TRBJ1-5	CAWSAGQGSNQPQHF	TGTGCCTGGAGCGCTGGACAGGGGAGCAATCAGCCCCAGCATTTT
TRBV5-4	NA	NA	TRBJ2-7	CASSTGITSYEQYF	TGTGCCAGCAGCACCGGGATCACTTCCTACGAGCAGTACTTC
TRBV6-5	NA	TRBD1	TRBJ2-2	CASSVGQGNTGELFF	TGTGCCAGCAGCGTCGGACAGGGGAACACCGGGGAGCTGTTTTTT
TRBV5-1	NA	NA	TRBJ2-1	CASSFPLDGNEQFF	TGCGCCAGCAGCTTCCCTCTGGACGGCAATGAGCAGTTCTTC
TRBV30	NA	NA	TRBJ1-1	CAWSVGLGAFF	TGTGCCTGGAGTGTAGGGCTGGGAGCTTTCTTT
TRBV19	NA	NA	TRBJ2-6	CASSIAGSSGANVLTF	TGTGCCAGTAGTATCGCCGGGTCCTCTGGGGCCAACGTCCTGACTTTC
TRBV9	few	NA	TRBJ1-6	CASSVEGLHNSPLHF	TGTGCCAGCAGCGTAGAAGGGCTGCATAATTCACCCCTCCACTTT
TRBV7-2	few	NA	TRBJ1-5	CASSLLNQPQHF	TGTGCCAGCAGCTTACTGAATCAGCCCCAGCATTTT
TRBV29-1	few	NA	TRBJ1-1	CSVEPQENTEAFF	TGCAGCGTTGAGCCGCAAGAGAACACTGAAGCTTTCTTT
TRBV11-2	few	TRBD1	TRBJ2-1	CASSRWTGGSYNEQFF	TGTGCCAGCAGCCGATGGACAGGGGGCTCCTACAATGAGCAGTTCTTC
TRBV7-9	few	TRBD1	TRBJ1-5	CASSPGTGGSSNQPQHF	TGTGCCAGCAGCCCAGGGACAGGGGGCAGTAGCAATCAGCCCCAGCATTTT
TRBV18	NA	NA	TRBJ2-6	CASSPVSSGANVLTF	TGTGCCAGCTCACCGGTTAGCTCTGGGGCCAACGTCCTGACTTTC
TRBV4-3	NA	TRBD1	TRBJ1-4	CASSQDRNRGNEKLFF	TGCGCCAGCAGCCAAGATCGGAACAGGGGCAATGAAAAACTGTTTTTT